These 18 T cell receptor beta chains originate from one sample sequenced in a study of cytomegalovirus exposure and HLA in healthy donors. PCR was performed using 60 Vbeta and 13 Jbeta primers. Assay: immunoSEQ multiplex PCR; the TCRdb copy retains only in-frame clones and omits some. The table records around 150,000 clones, 9.4% of them present only once. The sample taken for sequencing was PBMCs. The receptors come from a male donor in good health and CMV-seronegative.

This clone was seen only a few times. The V call is TRBV4-3, the J call TRBJ2-7; 10 bases agree with TRBD1. The J segment lost 5 bases and the V segment lost 3 bases, leaving 4 bases of the junction unmatched. The CDR3 contains 14 residues. Germline lookup yields CDR1 LGHNA and CDR2 YSLEER. The CDR3 nucleotides read TGCGCCAGCAGCCAGCGGGACAGGGGCAACGAGCAGTACTTC. It yields the protein CASSQRDRGNEQYF.

The chain recombines TRBV19 with TRBJ1-5; D unresolved. CDR1 is LNHDA and CDR2 is SQIVND in the germline V gene (reference sequence). This CDR3 has 14 residues. V lost 3 bases, J lost 3 bases, and 9 bases lay in between. The CDR3 DNA reads TGTGCCAGTAGTATCCACAGCACCAATCAGCCCCAGCATTTT. This sequence encodes CASSIHSTNQPQHF.

This clone has just a few counts. The rearrangement uses TRBV5-6 and TRBJ2-7, with 11 bases matching TRBD2. J was trimmed by 3 bases and V by 5 bases; bases with no gene match: 4. Germline CDR1 SGHDT, CDR2 YYEEEE. This CDR3 has 14 amino acids. CDR3 residues: CASRITSGSYEQYF. The CDR3 DNA reads TGTGCCAGCAGAATTACTAGCGGGAGCTACGAGCAGTACTTC.

This clone has just a few counts. The J gene is TRBJ2-7, the V gene TRBV7-6; TRBD2 might be the D (5 bases). The CDR3 covers 13 residues. Trimming cost V 1 base and J 9 bases, with 13 bases left between them. The germline gives CDR1 SGHVS, CDR2 FNYEAQ. The CDR3 protein is CASSLESGGWQYF. The CDR3 DNA reads as TGTGCCAGCAGCTTAGAGTCCGGAGGTTGGCAGTACTTC.

This clone was counted between two and nine times. The chain couples TRBV5-8 to TRBJ1-5, with D possibly TRBD1 on 6 matching bases. V was shortened by 4 bases and J by 4 bases, with 18 bases between the two germline ends. Germline lookup yields CDR1 SGHTS and CDR2 YDEGEE. The CDR3 has 16 residues. The CDR3 loop is CASSLGQGTPNQPQHF. CDR3 sequence (DNA): TGTGCCAGCAGCCTGGGGCAGGGGACCCCAAATCAGCCCCAGCATTTT.

Only a few counts were recorded for this clone. J is TRBJ2-2 and V is TRBV4-3; TRBD2 matches at 12 bases. With 0 bases clipped from V and 7 bases from J, the junction kept 12 bases outside the gene matches. The length of the CDR3 is 19 residues. The germline V gene encodes CDR1 LGHNA and CDR2 YSLEER. The CDR3 protein is CASSQDFDRTSGNVGELFF. The CDR3 coding sequence is TGCGCCAGCAGCCAAGATTTTGATCGGACTAGCGGGAATGTCGGGGAGCTGTTTTTT.

This clone was observed a handful of times. This rearrangement joins TRBV6-4 to TRBJ2-6; 12 bases agree with TRBD1. The CDR3 has 17 amino acids. CDR1 is MRHNA, CDR2 SNTAGT, per germline. With 6 bases clipped from V and 2 bases from J, the junction kept 5 bases outside the gene matches. The CDR3 protein is CASSRDRGPTGANVLTF. The CDR3 DNA sequence: TGTGCCAGCAGCCGGGACAGGGGGCCCACTGGGGCCAACGTCCTGACTTTC.

This clone was counted between two and nine times. The chain joins TRBV5-4 to TRBJ1-1; TRBD1 is a possible D gene (6 bases). CDR1 is SGHNT and CDR2 is YYREEE in the germline V gene (reference sequence). The CDR3 is 14 amino acids. The ends were cut back, 0 bases at V and 5 bases at J, with 11 bases in the middle. The CDR3 DNA is TGTGCCAGCAGCTTGGGGACAGCGCGAACTGAAGCTTTCTTT. Amino acids: CASSLGTARTEAFF. Drawing the rest from reference TRBV5-4 and TRBJ1-1, the complete variable domain is ETGVTQSPTHLIKTRGQQVTLRCSSQSGHNTVSWYQQALGQGPQFIFQYYREEENGRGNFPPRFSGLQFPNYSSELNVNALELDDSALYLCASSLGTARTEAFFGQGTRLTVV.

The V gene is TRBV19, the J gene TRBJ1-1, with 7 bases lining up with TRBD1. Unmatched junction bases numbered 11, after V lost 9 bases and J lost 4 bases. Looked up from germline, CDR1 is LNHDA and CDR2 is SQIVND (reference sequence). This CDR3 spans 14 amino acids. The DNA for the CDR3 is TGTGCCAGCGCGTACAGGGGAAGTCCCACTGAAGCTTTCTTT. Translating it yields CASAYRGSPTEAFF.

The sample holds a few counts of this clone. The V call is TRBV30, the J call TRBJ2-5; 8 nucleotides line up with TRBD1. The germline V gene encodes CDR1 GTSNPN and CDR2 SVGIG (reference sequence). The CDR3 contains 15 residues. With 2 bases clipped from V and 5 bases from J, the junction kept 10 bases outside the gene matches. The CDR3 region is CAWSLGQGGMETQYF. CDR3 DNA sequence: TGTGCCTGGAGTCTCGGACAGGGTGGTATGGAGACCCAGTACTTC.

The table lists this clone with a few counts. The chain has TRBV5-1 and TRBJ2-5; a weak D match, TRBD2 (5 bases). V was cut by 3 bases and J by 1 base, with 10 bases left in between. Germline values: CDR1 SGHRS, CDR2 YFSETQ. The CDR3 is made up of 14 amino acids. The CDR3 reads CASSYGRGQETQYF. In DNA form, the CDR3 reads TGCGCCAGCAGCTACGGACGGGGCCAAGAGACCCAGTACTTC.

V usage is TRBV2 and J usage is TRBJ2-7; D is possibly TRBD2 (7 bases). The ends were cut back, 5 bases at V and 2 bases at J, with 13 bases in the middle. The CDR3 is made up of 14 amino acids. Germline CDR1 SNHLY, CDR2 FYNNEI. CDR3: CASSYGGDTYEQYF. Here the CDR3 DNA reads TGTGCCAGCAGTTATGGGGGGGACACCTACGAGCAGTACTTC.

The J gene is TRBJ2-5, the V gene TRBV7-9; 8 bases are shared with TRBD1. CDR3 size: 16 residues. Germline CDR1 and CDR2: SEHNR and FQNEAQ (reference sequence). V lost 5 bases and J lost 1; bases outside the gene matches: 9. CDR3 nucleotides: TGTGCCAGCAGCAAGACAGGGGTCCCCTTCCAAGAGACCCAGTACTTC. Amino acid sequence: CASSKTGVPFQETQYF.

Only a few counts were recorded for this clone. CDR3 bases: TGTGCCAGCAGCTTCGGACAGGTCACCTACGAGCAGTACTTC. Its translation: CASSFGQVTYEQYF. This rearrangement joins TRBV5-4 to TRBJ2-7, with 7 bases that match TRBD1. The germline CDR1 and CDR2 sequences are SGHNT and YYREEE (reference sequence). Germline trimming cut 2 bases from V and 2 bases from J; bases unmatched to any gene: 4. The CDR3 is 14 amino acids.

This clone was observed a handful of times. CDR3 protein: CASSSQTNEKLFF. The DNA for the CDR3 is TGTGCCAGCAGCTCCCAGACTAATGAAAAACTGTTTTTT. V gene TRBV7-9 combines with J gene TRBJ1-4; no reliable D call. V lost 4 bases and J lost 2, with 5 bases in between. The CDR3 runs to 13 residues. Germline lookup yields CDR1 SEHNR and CDR2 FQNEAQ (reference sequence).

V is TRBV6-5 and J is TRBJ2-1; possible D gene TRBD1, 6 bases. This CDR3 region has 14 residues. Between the trimmed V and J ends, which lost 6 bases and 2 bases, there was a span of 11 bases. CDR1 and CDR2 from the germline V gene are MNHEY and SVGAGI. CDR3 nucleotide sequence: TGTGCCAGCAGGAAGGACAGCGCCTACAATGAGCAGTTCTTC. It specifies CASRKDSAYNEQFF.

The chain recombines TRBV5-1 with TRBJ2-3, with D possibly matching TRBD2 (5 bases). Germline CDR1 is SGHRS and CDR2 is YFSETQ. V dropped 5 bases and J dropped 4 bases, with 14 bases sitting between them. The length of the CDR3 is 14 residues. The chain's CDR3 is CASSLSPGSDTQYF. The CDR3 DNA is TGCGCCAGCAGTCTGAGCCCGGGGTCAGATACGCAGTATTTT.

J is TRBJ2-5 and V is TRBV4-3, with TRBD1 identical over 7 bases. V was clipped by 0 bases and J by 5 bases; unmatched bases: 9. Germline V gene sequence: CDR1 LGHNA, CDR2 YSLEER. This CDR3 is built from 16 residues. The CDR3 sequence is CASSQDNNRGGETQYF. DNA for the CDR3: TGCGCCAGCAGCCAAGATAACAACAGGGGTGGTGAGACCCAGTACTTC.